The rows below give T cell receptor beta chains drawn from one sample of a study of shared clonotypes between healthy human individuals. Assay used: immunoSEQ multiplex PCR; TCRdb lists only in-frame clones, some missing. The sample records approximately 640,000 clones, less than 95% being singletons. What was sequenced was memory CD8+ T cells from PBMCs. These receptors originate from a man aged 18 to 30 in good health. Some clones in this sample may be carry-over from other donors' samples. Both conserved end residues are part of each CDR3. D genes are given only for firm matches. Expanded clones get a size class; other rows say once, few or many, or leave the size out.

J,V,D,size,CDR3,DNA
TRBJ2-4,TRBV29-1,TRBD1,.,CSVFGQGMNIQYF,TGCAGCGTTTTCGGACAGGGGATGAACATTCAGTACTTC
TRBJ1-5,TRBV27,.,.,CASSLMAVGNNQPQHF,TGTGCCAGCAGTTTAATGGCAGTCGGAAACAATCAGCCCCAGCATTTT
TRBJ2-2,TRBV19,.,.,CASSMGAGRELFF,TGTGCCAGTAGTATGGGCGCAGGGAGGGAGCTGTTTTTT
TRBJ1-5,TRBV27,TRBD1,.,CASSFADPPPGQPVNQPQHF,TGTGCCAGCAGTTTTGCCGATCCCCCCCCGGGACAGCCAGTTAATCAGCCCCAGCATTTT
TRBJ2-2,TRBV30,.,.,CAWSGGPGFAGELFF,TGTGCCTGGAGTGGGGGCCCCGGATTTGCCGGGGAGCTGTTTTTT
TRBJ2-1,TRBV7-3,TRBD1,.,CASSLIVEGQNNEQFF,TGTGCCAGCAGCTTAATCGTTGAGGGACAGAACAATGAGCAGTTCTTC
TRBJ1-5,TRBV28,TRBD1,once,CASRRQGVGHQPQHF,TGTGCCAGCAGGCGACAGGGTGTTGGTCATCAGCCCCAGCATTTT
TRBJ1-1,TRBV6-6,.,.,CASSWDTEAFF,TGTGCCAGCAGTTGGGACACTGAAGCTTTCTTT
TRBJ2-7,TRBV27,.,.,CASSLRSGSGYEQYF,TGTGCCAGCAGTTTGCGGAGTGGTAGCGGTTACGAGCAGTACTTC
TRBJ1-2,TRBV21-1,.,.,CASSNVRLQGYYGYTF,TGTGCCAGCAGCAACGTAAGACTACAGGGCTACTATGGCTACACCTTC
TRBJ2-1,TRBV27,.,.,CASSTGYEQFF,TGTGCCAGCTCCACGGGGTATGAGCAGTTCTTC
TRBJ2-7,TRBV4-2,TRBD1,.,CASSQVRDRGREQYF,TGTGCCAGCAGCCAAGTCCGGGACAGGGGTCGCGAGCAGTACTTC
TRBJ1-4,TRBV6-1,TRBD1,.,CASEPGQRGEKLFF,TGTGCCAGCGAGCCGGGACAGCGAGGTGAAAAACTGTTTTTT
TRBJ2-7,TRBV7-3,.,.,CASSSRRRGVGYEQYF,TGTGCCAGCAGCTCCCGTCGTCGAGGAGTCGGCTACGAGCAGTACTTC
TRBJ1-3,TRBV7-2,.,.,CASSQSGVYSGNTIYF,TGTGCCAGCAGCCAATCAGGAGTTTACTCTGGAAACACCATATATTTT
TRBJ1-2,TRBV23-1,.,.,CASSPPTLIWGSYGYTF,TGCGCCAGCAGTCCCCCCACCCTAATTTGGGGGTCTTATGGCTACACCTTC
TRBJ1-1,TRBV7-9,TRBD1,once,CASRGQGVTEAFF,TGTGCCAGCAGAGGACAGGGGGTCACTGAAGCTTTCTTT
TRBJ1-3,TRBV9,TRBD1,.,CASSERQGPYSGNTIYF,TGTGCCAGCAGCGAACGACAGGGGCCTTACTCTGGAAACACCATATATTTT
TRBJ2-1,TRBV7-3,.,.,CASSLWTYNEQFF,TGTGCCAGCAGCCTTTGGACCTACAATGAGCAGTTCTTC
TRBJ1-4,TRBV15,.,.,CATSRERTGAGEKLFF,TGTGCCACCAGCAGAGAGCGAACTGGGGCTGGAGAAAAACTGTTTTTT
TRBJ2-7,TRBV7-9,.,.,CASSLPPGTDAYEQYF,TGTGCCAGCAGCCTTCCCCCCGGGACGGACGCCTACGAGCAGTACTTC
TRBJ2-5,TRBV27,TRBD2,.,CASSLLTSGSFQETQYF,TGTGCCAGCAGTCTACTGACTAGCGGGAGTTTCCAAGAGACCCAGTACTTC
TRBJ2-7,TRBV4-1,TRBD2,.,CASSQERLGVAGTYEQYF,TGCGCCAGCAGCCAAGAACGTCTCGGGGTAGCGGGGACCTACGAGCAGTACTTC
TRBJ1-4,TRBV28,TRBD1,.,CASSLYPQGATNEKLFF,TGTGCCAGCAGTTTATACCCGCAGGGGGCAACTAATGAAAAACTGTTTTTT
TRBJ2-7,TRBV7-9,.,.,CASSFLPDSSYEQYF,TGTGCCAGCAGCTTCCTACCAGACAGTTCCTACGAGCAGTACTTC
TRBJ2-7,TRBV29-1,TRBD1,.,CSVVGQIYEQYF,TGCAGCGTTGTGGGACAGATCTACGAGCAGTACTTC
TRBJ2-3,TRBV7-9,.,once,CASSLRDPASDTQYF,TGTGCCAGCAGCTTAAGGGACCCCGCGTCGGATACGCAGTATTTT
TRBJ2-5,TRBV27,.,.,CASKSRPSQETQYF,TGTGCCAGCAAGAGCAGGCCTTCCCAAGAGACCCAGTACTTC
TRBJ1-1,TRBV7-9,TRBD1,few,CASSIRDRDTEAFF,TGTGCCAGCAGCATCCGGGACAGGGACACTGAAGCTTTCTTT